The T cell receptor beta chain described here comes from a study of blood T cell repertoires in COVID-19. About the study: The study drew acute and convalescent COVID-19 samples from the United States, Italy and Spain. The analysed material was cDNA or gDNA that came from T cells, B-cell-depleted T cells, or PBMCs.

CDR3 length: 14 amino acids. The V gene lost 6 bases and the J gene lost 5 bases, with 15 bases spanning the gap. Per germline, CDR1 SGHRS and CDR2 YFSETQ. This table comes from immunoSEQ multiplex PCR, and its TCRdb copy is limited to in-frame clones, with some not included. The table has about 120,000 clones, over 75% seen once. Material: peripheral blood. V is TRBV5-1 and J is TRBJ2-1; tentative D call: TRBD1 (6 bases). The sequence derives from a woman older than 75 with acute or convalescent COVID-19. CDR3 in amino acids: CASKSQGVNNEQFF. For the CDR3, the DNA is TGCGCCAGCAAGTCACAGGGTGTTAACAATGAGCAGTTCTTC.